Listed below are T cell receptor beta chains from one sample, sequenced in a study of cytomegalovirus exposure and HLA in healthy donors. Assay used: immunoSEQ multiplex PCR; TCRdb lists only in-frame clones, some missing. Of 100,000 to 150,000 clones listed, just under 80% are singletons. Sequenced input: PBMCs. These receptors all stem from a woman aged 40 to 50 in good health and CMV-seronegative. Both conserved end residues are part of each CDR3. A D gene is named only where the DNA matches it firmly. Rows give clone size only sometimes, using once, few, many, or a class for an expanded clone.

J,V,size,D,CDR3,DNA
TRBJ1-5,TRBV27,NA,TRBD1,CASSPRDRDNQPQHF,TGTGCCAGCAGCCCGAGAGACAGGGACAATCAGCCCCAGCATTTT
TRBJ2-2,TRBV19,NA,NA,CASSNARNTGELFF,TGTGCCAGTAGTAATGCTAGGAACACCGGGGAGCTGTTTTTT
TRBJ1-3,TRBV28,NA,TRBD1,CASRFRDRGLLNTIYF,TGTGCCAGCAGATTCCGGGACAGGGGGCTCCTGAACACCATATATTTT
TRBJ1-3,TRBV5-6,NA,TRBD1,CASSSPGTEGNTIYF,TGTGCCAGCAGCTCGCCCGGGACAGAAGGAAACACCATATATTTT
TRBJ2-2,TRBV14,once,NA,CASSAGVRANTGELFF,TGTGCCAGCAGCGCTGGCGTCAGGGCGAACACCGGGGAGCTGTTTTTT
TRBJ2-4,TRBV5-1,NA,TRBD1,CASSSITGQKGFF,TGCGCCAGCAGCTCAATCACGGGACAGAAGGGGTTCTTC
TRBJ1-2,TRBV11-2,NA,NA,CASSSGLYGYTF,TGTGCCAGCAGCTCCGGACTCTACGGCTACACCTTC
TRBJ1-3,TRBV28,NA,NA,CASTPEAYPGNTIYF,TGTGCCAGCACCCCCGAGGCGTATCCGGGAAACACCATATATTTT
TRBJ2-5,TRBV18,NA,TRBD2,CASSPPIGIAGGQETQYF,TGTGCCAGCTCACCACCGATCGGAATAGCGGGAGGACAAGAGACCCAGTACTTC
TRBJ1-1,TRBV2,few,TRBD1,CASSDLSTGRMSSAQAFF,TGTGCCAGCAGTGATTTGTCGACAGGGAGAATGAGTTCAGCGCAAGCTTTCTTT
TRBJ2-4,TRBV7-8,once,NA,CASSLAPTRDTLAKNSQYF,TGTGCCAGCAGCTTAGCTCCGACTAGGGATACCCTAGCCAAAAACAGTCAGTACTTC
TRBJ2-3,TRBV5-1,NA,NA,CASSLTGSTDTQYF,TGCGCCAGCAGCTTAACGGGGAGCACAGATACGCAGTATTTT
TRBJ2-1,TRBV5-6,NA,TRBD2,CASTPEPLAGGREQFF,TGTGCCAGCACCCCCGAGCCACTAGCGGGGGGAAGGGAGCAGTTCTTC
TRBJ2-7,TRBV11-2,NA,NA,CASSRDRAGGEQYF,TGTGCCAGCAGCCGCGACAGGGCCGGAGGGGAGCAGTACTTC
TRBJ2-5,TRBV27,once,TRBD2,CASSRLAGGQGQETQYF,TGTGCCAGCAGTCGACTAGCGGGGGGCCAAGGCCAAGAGACCCAGTACTTC
TRBJ1-3,TRBV6-5,NA,NA,CASIEAQGGGNTIYF,TGTGCCAGCATCGAGGCGCAAGGAGGGGGAAACACCATATATTTT